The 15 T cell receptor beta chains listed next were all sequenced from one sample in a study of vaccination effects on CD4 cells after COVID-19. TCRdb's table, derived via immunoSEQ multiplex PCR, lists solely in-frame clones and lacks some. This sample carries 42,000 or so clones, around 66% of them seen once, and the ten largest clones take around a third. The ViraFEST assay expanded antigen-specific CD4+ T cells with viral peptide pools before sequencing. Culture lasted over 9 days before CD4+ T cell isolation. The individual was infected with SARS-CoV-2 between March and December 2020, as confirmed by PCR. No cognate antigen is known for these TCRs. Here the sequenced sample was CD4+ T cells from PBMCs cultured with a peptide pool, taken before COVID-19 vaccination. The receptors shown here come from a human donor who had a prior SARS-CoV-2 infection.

The CDR3, as DNA: TGTGCCTGGAGTGTATTCCGTGGGAGTACCTACAATGAGCAGTTCTTC. Amino acids: CAWSVFRGSTYNEQFF. The V gene is TRBV30, the J gene TRBJ2-1; weak D call: TRBD2 (5 bases). With 0 bases removed from V and 2 bases from J, the gap between germline ends came to 14 bases. This CDR3 is 16 amino acids long. Germline V lookup: CDR1 GTSNPN, CDR2 SVGIG (reference sequence).

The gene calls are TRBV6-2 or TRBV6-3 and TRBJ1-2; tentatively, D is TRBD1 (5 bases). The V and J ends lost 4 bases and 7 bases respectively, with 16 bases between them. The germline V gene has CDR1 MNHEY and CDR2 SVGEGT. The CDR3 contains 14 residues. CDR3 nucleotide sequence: TGTGCCAGCAGTTCCCGGACGCCGGGACTTGGCTACACCTTC. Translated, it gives CASSSRTPGLGYTF.

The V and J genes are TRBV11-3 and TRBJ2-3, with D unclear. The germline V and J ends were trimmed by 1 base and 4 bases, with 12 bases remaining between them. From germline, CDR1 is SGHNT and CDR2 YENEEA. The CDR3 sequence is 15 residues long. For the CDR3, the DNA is TGTGCCAGCAGCTTAGGGCCGGAGAAGTCAGATACGCAGTATTTT. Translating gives CASSLGPEKSDTQYF.

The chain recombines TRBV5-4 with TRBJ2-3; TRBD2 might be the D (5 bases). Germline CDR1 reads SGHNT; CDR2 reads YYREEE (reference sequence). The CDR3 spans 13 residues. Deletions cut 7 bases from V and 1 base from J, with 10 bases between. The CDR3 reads CASRGFRTDTQYF. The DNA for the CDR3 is TGTGCCAGCCGGGGATTTCGCACAGATACGCAGTATTTT.

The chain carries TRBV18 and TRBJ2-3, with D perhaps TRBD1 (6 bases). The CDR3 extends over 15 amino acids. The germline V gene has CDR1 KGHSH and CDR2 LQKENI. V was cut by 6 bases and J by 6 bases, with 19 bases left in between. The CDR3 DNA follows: TGTGCCAGCTCGTTCCAGGGGACCCTCGTGGATACGCAGTATTTT. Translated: CASSFQGTLVDTQYF.

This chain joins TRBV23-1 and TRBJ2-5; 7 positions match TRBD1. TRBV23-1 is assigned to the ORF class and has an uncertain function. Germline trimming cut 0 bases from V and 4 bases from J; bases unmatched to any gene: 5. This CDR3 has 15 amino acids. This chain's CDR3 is CASSQSRDRVETQYF. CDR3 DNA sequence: TGCGCCAGCAGTCAATCACGAGACAGGGTAGAGACCCAGTACTTC.

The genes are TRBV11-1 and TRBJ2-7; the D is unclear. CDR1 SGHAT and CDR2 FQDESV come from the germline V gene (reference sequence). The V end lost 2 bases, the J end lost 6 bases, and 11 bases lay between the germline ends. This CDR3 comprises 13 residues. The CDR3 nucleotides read TGTGCCAGCAGCTTAATTCAATCGGGCGAGCAGTACTTC. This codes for CASSLIQSGEQYF. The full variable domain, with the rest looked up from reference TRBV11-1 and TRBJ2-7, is EAEVAQSPRYKITEKSQAVAFWCDPISGHATLYWYRQILGQGPELLVQFQDESVVDDSQLPKDRFSAERLKGVDSTLKIQPAELGDSAMYLCASSLIQSGEQYFGPGTRLTVT.

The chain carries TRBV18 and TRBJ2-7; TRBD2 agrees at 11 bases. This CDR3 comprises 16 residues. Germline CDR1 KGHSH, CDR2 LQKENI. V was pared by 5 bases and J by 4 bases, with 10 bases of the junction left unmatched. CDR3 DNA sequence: TGTGCCAGCTCAGGAATAGCGGGAGGGGGCCTATACGAGCAGTACTTC. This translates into CASSGIAGGGLYEQYF.

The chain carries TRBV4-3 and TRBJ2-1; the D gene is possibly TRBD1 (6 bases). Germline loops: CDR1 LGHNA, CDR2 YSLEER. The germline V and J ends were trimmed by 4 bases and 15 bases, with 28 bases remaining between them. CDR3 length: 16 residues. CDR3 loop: CASSLQPGQESYRPFF. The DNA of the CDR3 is TGCGCCAGCAGCCTCCAACCGGGACAAGAATCTTACAGGCCGTTCTTC.

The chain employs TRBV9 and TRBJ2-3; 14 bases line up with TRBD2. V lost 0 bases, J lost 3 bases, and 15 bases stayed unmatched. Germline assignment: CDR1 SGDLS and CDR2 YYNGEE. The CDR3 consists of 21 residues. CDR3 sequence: CASSVAPWTSGGSRETDTQYF. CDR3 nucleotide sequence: TGTGCCAGCAGCGTAGCCCCCTGGACTAGCGGGGGGTCCAGGGAAACAGATACGCAGTATTTT.

This CDR3 is CASSAHSNQPQHF. CDR3 nucleotide sequence: TGTGCCAGCAGCGCCCACTCTAATCAGCCCCAGCATTTT. The J gene is TRBJ1-5, the V gene TRBV9, with D uncertain. The V gene lost 3 bases and the J gene lost 4 bases, with 8 bases spanning the gap. The germline CDR1 and CDR2 sequences are SGDLS and YYNGEE. The CDR3 runs 13 residues.

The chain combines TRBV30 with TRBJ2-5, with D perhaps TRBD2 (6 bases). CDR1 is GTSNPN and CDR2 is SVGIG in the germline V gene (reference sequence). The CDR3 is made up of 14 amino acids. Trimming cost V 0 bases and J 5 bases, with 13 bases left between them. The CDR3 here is CAWSVTSPGETQYF. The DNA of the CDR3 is TGTGCCTGGAGTGTAACTAGCCCGGGGGAGACCCAGTACTTC.

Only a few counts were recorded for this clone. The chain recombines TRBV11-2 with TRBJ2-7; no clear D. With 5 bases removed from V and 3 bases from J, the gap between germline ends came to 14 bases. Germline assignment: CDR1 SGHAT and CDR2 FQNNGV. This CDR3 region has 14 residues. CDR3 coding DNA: TGTGCCAGCAGCCAAAACACACGGTTCTACGAGCAGTACTTC. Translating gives CASSQNTRFYEQYF.

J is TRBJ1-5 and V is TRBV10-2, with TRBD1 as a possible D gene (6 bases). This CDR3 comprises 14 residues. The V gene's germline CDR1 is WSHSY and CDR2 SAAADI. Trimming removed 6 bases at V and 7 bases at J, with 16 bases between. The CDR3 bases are TGCGCCAGCAGCCAGGGGACTCTTATCCAGCCCCAGCATTTT. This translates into CASSQGTLIQPQHF.

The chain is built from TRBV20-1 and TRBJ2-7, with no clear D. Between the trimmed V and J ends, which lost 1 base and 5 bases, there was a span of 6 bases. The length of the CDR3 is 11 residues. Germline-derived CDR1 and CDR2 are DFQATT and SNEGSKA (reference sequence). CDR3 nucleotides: TGCAGTGCTAGAGGAGTCCACGAGCAGTACTTC. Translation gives CSARGVHEQYF.